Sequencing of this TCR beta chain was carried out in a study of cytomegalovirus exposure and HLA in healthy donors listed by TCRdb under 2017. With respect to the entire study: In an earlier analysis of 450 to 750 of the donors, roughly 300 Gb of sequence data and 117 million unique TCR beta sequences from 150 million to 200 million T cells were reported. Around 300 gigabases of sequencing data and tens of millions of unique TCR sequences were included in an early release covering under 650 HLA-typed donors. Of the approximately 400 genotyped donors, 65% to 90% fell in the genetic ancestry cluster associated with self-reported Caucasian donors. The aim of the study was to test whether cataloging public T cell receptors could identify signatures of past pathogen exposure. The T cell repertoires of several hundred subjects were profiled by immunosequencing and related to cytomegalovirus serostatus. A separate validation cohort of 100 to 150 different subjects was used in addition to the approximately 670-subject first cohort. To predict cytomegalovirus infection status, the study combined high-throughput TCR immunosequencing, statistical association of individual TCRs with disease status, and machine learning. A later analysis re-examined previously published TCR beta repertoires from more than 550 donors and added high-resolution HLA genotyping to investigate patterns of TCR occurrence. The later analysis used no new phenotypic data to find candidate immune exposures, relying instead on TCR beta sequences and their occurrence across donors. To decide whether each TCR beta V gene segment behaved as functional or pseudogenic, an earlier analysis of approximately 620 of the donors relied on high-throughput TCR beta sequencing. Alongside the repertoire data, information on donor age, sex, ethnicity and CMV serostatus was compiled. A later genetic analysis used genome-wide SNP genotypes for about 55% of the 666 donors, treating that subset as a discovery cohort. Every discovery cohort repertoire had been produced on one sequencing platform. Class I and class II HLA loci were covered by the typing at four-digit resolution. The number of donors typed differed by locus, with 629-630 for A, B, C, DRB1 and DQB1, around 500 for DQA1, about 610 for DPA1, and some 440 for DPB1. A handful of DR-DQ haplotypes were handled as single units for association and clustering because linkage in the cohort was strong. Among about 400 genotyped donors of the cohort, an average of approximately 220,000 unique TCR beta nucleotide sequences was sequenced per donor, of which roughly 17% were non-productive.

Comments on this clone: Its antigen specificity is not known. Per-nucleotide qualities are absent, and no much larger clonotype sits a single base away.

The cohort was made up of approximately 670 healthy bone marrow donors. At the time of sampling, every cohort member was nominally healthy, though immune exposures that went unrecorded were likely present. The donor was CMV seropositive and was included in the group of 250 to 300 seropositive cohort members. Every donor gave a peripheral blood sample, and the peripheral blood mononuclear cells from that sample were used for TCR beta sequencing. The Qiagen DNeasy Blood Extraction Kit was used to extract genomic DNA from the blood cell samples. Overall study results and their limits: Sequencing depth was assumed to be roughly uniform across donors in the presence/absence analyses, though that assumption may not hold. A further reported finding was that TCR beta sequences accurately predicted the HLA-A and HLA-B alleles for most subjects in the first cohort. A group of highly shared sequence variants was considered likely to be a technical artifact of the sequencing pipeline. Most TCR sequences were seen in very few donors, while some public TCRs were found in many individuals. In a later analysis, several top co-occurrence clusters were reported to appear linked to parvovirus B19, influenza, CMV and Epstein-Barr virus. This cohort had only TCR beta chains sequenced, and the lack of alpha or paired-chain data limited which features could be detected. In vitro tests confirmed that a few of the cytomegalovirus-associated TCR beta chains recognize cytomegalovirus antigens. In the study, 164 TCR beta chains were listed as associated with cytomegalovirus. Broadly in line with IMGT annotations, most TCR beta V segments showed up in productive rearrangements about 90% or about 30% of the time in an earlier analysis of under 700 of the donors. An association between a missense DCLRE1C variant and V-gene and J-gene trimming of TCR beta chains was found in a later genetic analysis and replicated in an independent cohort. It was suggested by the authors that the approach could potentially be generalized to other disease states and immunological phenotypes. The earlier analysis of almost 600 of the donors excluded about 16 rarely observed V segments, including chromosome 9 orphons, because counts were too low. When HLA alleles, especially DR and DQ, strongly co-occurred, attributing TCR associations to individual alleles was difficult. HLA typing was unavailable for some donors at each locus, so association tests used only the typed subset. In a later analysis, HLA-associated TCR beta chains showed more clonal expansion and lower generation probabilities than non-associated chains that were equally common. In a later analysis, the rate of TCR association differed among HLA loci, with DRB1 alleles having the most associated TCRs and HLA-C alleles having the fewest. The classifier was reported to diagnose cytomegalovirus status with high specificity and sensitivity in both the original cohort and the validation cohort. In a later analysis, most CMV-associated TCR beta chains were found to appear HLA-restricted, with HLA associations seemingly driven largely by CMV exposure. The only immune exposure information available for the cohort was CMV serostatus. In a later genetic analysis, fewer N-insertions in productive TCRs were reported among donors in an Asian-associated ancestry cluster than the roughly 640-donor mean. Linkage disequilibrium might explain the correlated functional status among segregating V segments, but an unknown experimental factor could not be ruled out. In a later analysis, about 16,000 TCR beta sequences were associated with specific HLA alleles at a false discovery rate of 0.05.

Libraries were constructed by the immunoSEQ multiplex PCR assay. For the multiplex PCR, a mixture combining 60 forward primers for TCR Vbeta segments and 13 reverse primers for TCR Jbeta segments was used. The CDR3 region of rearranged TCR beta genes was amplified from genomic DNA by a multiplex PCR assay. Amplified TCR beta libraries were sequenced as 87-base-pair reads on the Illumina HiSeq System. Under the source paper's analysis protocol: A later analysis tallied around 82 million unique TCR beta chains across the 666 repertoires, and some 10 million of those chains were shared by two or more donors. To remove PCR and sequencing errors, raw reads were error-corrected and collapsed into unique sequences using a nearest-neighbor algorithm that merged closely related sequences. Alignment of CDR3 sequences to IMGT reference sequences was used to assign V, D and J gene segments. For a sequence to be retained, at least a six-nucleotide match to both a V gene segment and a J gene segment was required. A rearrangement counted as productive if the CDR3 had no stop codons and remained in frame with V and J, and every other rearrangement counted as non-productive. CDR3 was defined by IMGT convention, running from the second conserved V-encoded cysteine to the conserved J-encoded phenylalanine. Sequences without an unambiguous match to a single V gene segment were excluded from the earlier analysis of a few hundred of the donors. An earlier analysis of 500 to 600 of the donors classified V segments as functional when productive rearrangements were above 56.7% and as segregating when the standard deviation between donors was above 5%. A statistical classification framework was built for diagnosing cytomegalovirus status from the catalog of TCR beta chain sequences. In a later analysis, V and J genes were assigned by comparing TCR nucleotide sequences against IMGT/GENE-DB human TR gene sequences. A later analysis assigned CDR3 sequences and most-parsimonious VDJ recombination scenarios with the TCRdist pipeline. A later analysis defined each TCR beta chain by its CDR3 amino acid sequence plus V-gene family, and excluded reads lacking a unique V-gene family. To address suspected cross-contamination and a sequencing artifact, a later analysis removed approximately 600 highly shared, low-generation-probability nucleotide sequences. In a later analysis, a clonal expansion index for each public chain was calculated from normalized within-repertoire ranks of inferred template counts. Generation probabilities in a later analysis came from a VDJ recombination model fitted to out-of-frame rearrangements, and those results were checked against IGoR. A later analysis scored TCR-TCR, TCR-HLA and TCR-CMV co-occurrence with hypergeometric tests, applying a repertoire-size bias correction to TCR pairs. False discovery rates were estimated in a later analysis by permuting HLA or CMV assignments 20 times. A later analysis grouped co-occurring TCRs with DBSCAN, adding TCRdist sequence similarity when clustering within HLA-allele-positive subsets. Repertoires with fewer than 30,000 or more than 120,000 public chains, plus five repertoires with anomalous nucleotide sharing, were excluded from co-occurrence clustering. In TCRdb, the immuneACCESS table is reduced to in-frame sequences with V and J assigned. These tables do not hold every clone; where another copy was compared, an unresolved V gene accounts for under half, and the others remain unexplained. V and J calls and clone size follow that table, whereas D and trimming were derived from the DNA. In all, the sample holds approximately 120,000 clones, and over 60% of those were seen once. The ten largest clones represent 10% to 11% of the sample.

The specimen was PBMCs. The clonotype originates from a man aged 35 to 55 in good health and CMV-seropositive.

The DNA sequence is as follows: TGTGCCAGCAGTGAGACCCGGGACAGGAGACCCTCCTACAATGAGCAGTTCTTC. The encoded protein is CASSETRDRRPSYNEQFF. The receptor chain draws on TRBV25-1 and TRBJ2-1; 8 middle bases align to TRBD1. The CDR3 runs 18 amino acids, cysteine and phenylalanine included. Just the 54-base CDR3 DNA is kept, in frame starting at base 1. V lost 3 bases and J lost 0 bases, and the count of bases not matched to a germline gene is 10. The CDR1 and CDR2 encoded by the germline V gene are MGHDK and SYGVNS.